Listed here are 27 T cell receptor beta chains from one sample, sequenced in a study of cytomegalovirus exposure and HLA in healthy donors. Assay: immunoSEQ multiplex PCR; the TCRdb copy retains only in-frame clones and omits some. Among some 140,000 clones listed, about 86% were seen once. The sample comprised PBMCs. The receptors were gathered from a man younger than 35 in good health and CMV-seropositive.

The chain employs TRBV2 and TRBJ2-5, with TRBD1 matching 8 bases. With the DNA end fitting TRBJ2-7 better, the J assignment may be wrong. The CDR3 is made up of 14 amino acids. CDR1 SNHLY and CDR2 FYNNEI come from the germline V gene. The CDR3 DNA reads as TGTGCCAGCAGAGCGGACAGGGCCACCTACGAGCAGTACTTC. The encoded protein is CASRADRATYEQYF.

The genes are TRBV5-1 and TRBJ1-2; 8 bases align to TRBD1. Germline CDR1 SGHRS, CDR2 YFSETQ. J was trimmed by 5 bases and V by 5 bases; bases with no gene match: 14. The CDR3 covers 16 residues. CDR3 loop: CASSYYRQGSEYGYTF. CDR3 coding DNA: TGCGCCAGCAGTTATTATAGACAGGGGTCGGAATATGGCTACACCTTC. The complete variable domain, with remaining parts taken from reference TRBV5-1 and TRBJ1-2, reads KAGVTQTPRYLIKTRGQQVTLSCSPISGHRSVSWYQQTPGQGLQFLFEYFSETQRNKGNFPGRFSGRQFSNSRSEMNVSTLELGDSALYLCASSYYRQGSEYGYTFGSGTRLTVV.

The chain joins TRBV9 to TRBJ1-2; no clear D gene. V lost 0 bases to trimming and J lost 7 bases, with 13 bases between them. Per germline, CDR1 SGDLS and CDR2 YYNGEE. The CDR3 contains 14 residues. This chain's CDR3 is CASSVVPGRAGYTF. The CDR3 bases are TGTGCCAGCAGCGTAGTCCCCGGGAGAGCTGGCTACACCTTC.

J is TRBJ2-6 and V is TRBV11-2; tentative D call: TRBD2 (5 bases). The CDR3 has 19 residues. Germline-derived CDR1 and CDR2 are SGHAT and FQNNGV. Trimming removed 8 bases from V and 1 base from J, with 24 bases in between. In DNA form, the CDR3 reads TGTGCCAGCGTCCTGGGAGCGATAATTGGTTCATCTGGGGCCAACGTCCTGACTTTC. This codes for CASVLGAIIGSSGANVLTF.

The chain recombines TRBV7-6 with TRBJ2-3, with 8 positions matching TRBD2. Unmatched junction bases numbered 13, after V lost 4 bases and J lost 4 bases. This CDR3 contains 17 residues. CDR1 SGHVS and CDR2 FNYEAQ come from the germline V gene. This chain's CDR3 is CASSSHLSGSGSDTQYF. CDR3 DNA: TGTGCCAGCAGCTCTCACCTAAGCGGGAGCGGGTCAGATACGCAGTATTTT.

This chain joins TRBV4-1 and TRBJ1-3; TRBD1 matches at 7 bases. This CDR3 comprises 16 residues. Germline V gives CDR1 MGHRA, CDR2 YSYEKL. J gave up 0 bases and V 8 bases, and 10 bases lay outside the gene matches. The CDR3 region is CASQPRQGHSGNTIYF. CDR3 DNA: TGCGCCAGCCAGCCCCGACAGGGCCACTCTGGAAACACCATATATTTT.

This clone occurred once. The rearrangement uses TRBV16 and TRBJ1-1; no reliable D call. Germline V lookup: CDR1 KGHSY, CDR2 FQNENV. Trimming left V 1 base short and J 2 bases short, with 11 bases between. The CDR3 has 15 residues. CDR3: CASSQFGDPNTEAFF. The CDR3 coding sequence is TGTGCCAGCAGCCAATTTGGAGATCCCAACACTGAAGCTTTCTTT.

The chain joins TRBV16 to TRBJ1-5; a possible D gene is TRBD1 (5 bases). The CDR3 has 19 amino acids. CDR1 and CDR2 (germline): KGHSY, FQNENV. V lost 3 bases, J lost 0 bases, and 21 bases lay in between. CDR3: CASSHDVAQARYSNQPQHF. The CDR3 nucleotides are TGTGCCAGCAGCCATGACGTCGCACAGGCCCGCTATAGCAATCAGCCCCAGCATTTT.

The chain is built from TRBV10-3 and TRBJ2-7; 10 bases align to TRBD1. J gave up 2 bases and V 6 bases, and 4 bases lay outside the gene matches. Germline V gene lookup returns CDR1 ENHRY and CDR2 SYGVKD. The CDR3 has 14 amino acids. CDR3 nucleotides: TGTGCCATCAGAGGACAGGGGGTCACCTACGAGCAGTACTTC. It encodes CAIRGQGVTYEQYF.

This clone has only a few counts. The chain combines TRBV5-6 with TRBJ1-5; TRBD1 agrees at 9 bases. CDR3 length: 14 amino acids. With V trimmed by 2 bases and J by 9 bases, 6 bases remained unmatched. CDR1 SGHDT and CDR2 YYEEEE come from the germline V gene. In DNA, the CDR3 is TGTGCCAGCAGCTTACAGGGGGCCCAGCGGCCCCAGCATTTT. Its protein is CASSLQGAQRPQHF. The full variable domain, its missing parts supplied by reference TRBV5-6 and TRBJ1-5, is DAGVTQSPTHLIKTRGQQVTLRCSPKSGHDTVSWYQQALGQGPQFIFQYYEEEERQRGNFPDRFSGHQFPNYSSELNVNALLLGDSALYLCASSLQGAQRPQHFGDGTRLSIL.

This chain connects TRBV9 to TRBJ1-2, with D perhaps matching TRBD1 (5 bases). Trimming shortened V by 3 bases and J by 2 bases, and 5 bases separated the two germline ends. CDR3 length equals 12 residues. CDR1 and CDR2 (germline): SGDLS, YYNGEE. The CDR3 here is CASSGGNYGYTF. The CDR3 coding sequence is TGTGCCAGCAGCGGGGGCAACTATGGCTACACCTTC.

In DNA, the CDR3 is TGTGCCAGCAGCCCGGGACAGGGTGCCTATGGCTACACCTTC. Amino acid sequence: CASSPGQGAYGYTF. V and J are TRBV9 and TRBJ1-2; 9 nucleotides agree with TRBD1. The CDR3 length is 14 residues. The junction had 5 bases not matched to a gene; V was cut back by 4 bases and J by 4 bases. CDR1 and CDR2 from the germline V gene are SGDLS and YYNGEE.

The chain couples TRBV7-2 to TRBJ2-4; D is possibly TRBD2 (6 bases). The germline V gene encodes CDR1 SGHTA and CDR2 FQGNSA. The V end lost 5 bases, the J end lost 10 bases, and 18 bases lay between the germline ends. The CDR3 is 14 amino acids. For the CDR3, the DNA is TGTGCCAGCAGCCCGCGGGGATATCCGGAGATTCAGTACTTC. Its protein is CASSPRGYPEIQYF.

Comment on this clone: Compared with germline, one end of the junction differs, possibly owing to a read error. The chain carries TRBV2 and TRBJ2-3, with D uncertain. The germline gives CDR1 SNHLY, CDR2 FYNNEI. The CDR3 consists of 12 residues. Here the CDR3 DNA reads TGTGCCAGCAGGGAAGTAGTGGATACGCAGTATTTT. Its protein product is CASREVVDTQYF.

This sequence joins TRBV5-8 and TRBJ2-7, with D possibly being TRBD2 (6 bases). Germline assignment: CDR1 SGHTS and CDR2 YDEGEE. CDR3 length equals 12 residues. The germline V and J ends were trimmed by 3 bases and 3 bases, with 7 bases remaining between them. The CDR3 region has the DNA TGTGCCAGCAGCTGGGGGGACTACGAGCAGTACTTC. Encoded protein: CASSWGDYEQYF.

V usage is TRBV29-1 and J usage is TRBJ2-7; 13 bases match TRBD2. Per the germline V gene, CDR1 is SQVTM and CDR2 is ANQGSEA. V dropped 2 bases and J dropped 5; count of bases not matched to a gene: 9. This CDR3 has 16 amino acids. For the CDR3, the DNA is TGCAGCGTTGAACTCCTCAGGACTAGCGGGAGCAACGAGCAGTACTTC. Its translation is CSVELLRTSGSNEQYF.

This rearrangement joins TRBV9 to TRBJ1-4, with a weak D call TRBD1 (5 bases). The germline V and J ends were trimmed by 0 bases and 4 bases, with 16 bases remaining between them. CDR3 length equals 17 residues. CDR1 SGDLS and CDR2 YYNGEE come from the germline V gene. CDR3 sequence reads: CASSVASEGPGNEKLFF. In nucleotides, the CDR3 is TGTGCCAGCAGCGTAGCTTCGGAGGGACCAGGTAATGAAAAACTGTTTTTT.

This clone has only one observation. The chain recombines TRBV2 with TRBJ2-2; the match to TRBD1 covers 7 bases. This CDR3 comprises 14 residues. Germline values: CDR1 SNHLY, CDR2 FYNNEI. The V and J ends lost 7 bases and 4 bases, in that order; junction bases with no gene match: 6. The CDR3 DNA follows: TGTGCCAGCACCCGACAGGGCATCACCGGGGAGCTGTTTTTT. This sequence encodes CASTRQGITGELFF.

The chain employs TRBV19 and TRBJ1-5; D may be TRBD1 (6 bases). The CDR3 loop spans 15 amino acids. Germline lookup yields CDR1 LNHDA and CDR2 SQIVND (reference sequence). V was clipped by 9 bases and J by 1 base, with 16 bases between them. The CDR3 loop reads CASREGGGSNQPQHF. The CDR3 nucleotides are TGTGCCAGCCGGGAGGGGGGAGGAAGCAATCAGCCCCAGCATTTT.

The gene calls are TRBV7-8 and TRBJ2-1, with TRBD2 matching over 9 bases. Germline V gene sequence: CDR1 SGHVS, CDR2 FQNEAQ. The CDR3 is 16 residues long. Germline trimming cut 5 bases from V and 6 bases from J; bases unmatched to any gene: 11. The DNA for the CDR3 is TGTGCCAGCAGCGTGAATAGCGGGAGACGGGGCAATGAGCAGTTCTTC. Its translation: CASSVNSGRRGNEQFF.

The V and J genes are TRBV29-1 and TRBJ2-5; TRBD1 matches 7 bases. After removal of 8 bases from V and 4 bases from J, the junction contained 7 bases not matched to a gene. CDR1 SQVTM and CDR2 ANQGSEA come from the germline V gene. This CDR3 is built from 12 residues. CDR3 residues: CSHTGAGETQYF. In nucleotides, the CDR3 is TGCAGCCATACAGGGGCGGGAGAGACCCAGTACTTC. The complete variable domain, with remaining parts taken from reference TRBV29-1 and TRBJ2-5, reads SAVISQKPSRDICQRGTSLTIQCQVDSQVTMMFWYRQQPGQSLTLIATANQGSEATYESGFVIDKFPISRPNLTFSTLTVSNMSPEDSSIYLCSHTGAGETQYFGPGTRLLVL.

The chain is built from TRBV18 and TRBJ1-5, with 10 bases that match TRBD1. The CDR3 consists of 15 residues. V gave up 6 bases and J gave up 2 bases; unmatched junction bases: 4. Germline V CDR1 and CDR2: KGHSH, LQKENI. CDR3 coding DNA: TGTGCCAGCTCCCCGGGACAGGGGCGCAATCAGCCCCAGCATTTT. Translating it yields CASSPGQGRNQPQHF.

The J gene is TRBJ1-4, the V gene TRBV6-6, with 10 bases fitting TRBD1. J lost 7 bases, V lost 2 bases, and 1 base had no gene match. The germline CDR1 and CDR2 sequences are MNHNY and SVGAGI (reference sequence). The CDR3 consists of 14 residues. For the CDR3, the DNA is TGTGCCAGCAGTTACGGACAGGGGGGTGAAAAACTGTTTTTT. Translated: CASSYGQGGEKLFF.

The chain links TRBV5-8 to TRBJ2-7; 8 bases match TRBD1. V trimming: 1 base; J trimming: 3 bases; junction bases outside the gene matches: 6. Per germline, CDR1 SGHTS and CDR2 YDEGEE. This CDR3 region has 15 residues. The DNA for the CDR3 is TGTGCCAGCAGCTTGAGGTCAGGGGGCGACTACGAGCAGTACTTC. The encoded protein is CASSLRSGGDYEQYF.

V and J are TRBV11-2 and TRBJ2-1, with D unresolved. CDR3 length: 12 residues. Between the trimmed V and J ends, which lost 3 bases and 7 bases, there was a span of 7 bases. Germline V CDR1 and CDR2: SGHAT, FQNNGV. CDR3 sequence reads: CASSFSRNEQFF. The DNA of the CDR3 is TGTGCCAGCAGCTTTTCGAGGAATGAGCAGTTCTTC.

This clone was seen just once. The chain couples TRBV12-5 to TRBJ2-1, with 8 bases matching TRBD1. CDR3 length: 16 residues. CDR1 is LGHNT and CDR2 is FRNRAP in the germline V gene. V lost 1 base and J lost 4; bases outside the gene matches: 6. CDR3 sequence: CASGLGQGWKYNEQFF. CDR3 nucleotide sequence: TGTGCTAGTGGTTTGGGACAGGGGTGGAAGTACAATGAGCAGTTCTTC.

This clone was recorded at least ten times. The V gene is TRBV14, the J gene TRBJ2-7; D not resolved. Germline CDR1 SGHDN, CDR2 FVKESK. The CDR3 covers 15 residues. The ends were cut back, 5 bases at V and 2 bases at J, with 16 bases in the middle. CDR3 nucleotide sequence: TGTGCCAGCAGCGACGAGGCTGGAAGTCCCTACGAGCAGTACTTC. Its translation is CASSDEAGSPYEQYF.